This T cell receptor beta chain was captured in a study of human T cells and chemical hapten exposure. Overall study: Patch tests applied 0.01% DPC to the upper back and were scored after 6 days.

The study used a library that attached unique molecular identifiers to individual cDNA molecules. MiXCR was run by TCRdb on the RACE reads, yielding one entry per CDR3 protein. The sample lists a few hundred thousand distinct CDR3 sequences, more than 5% occurring once. The CDR3 extends over 14 amino acids. CDR1 and CDR2 (germline): SQVTM, ANQGSEA. V dropped 6 bases and J dropped 3 bases, with 14 bases sitting between them. This clonotype was counted many times. Time point of the sample: patch test 2, 6 weeks after DPC sensitization. Treatment meaning: therapeutic diphenylcyclopropenone sensitization with weekly scalp DPC.

The sequencing here drew on whole blood, taken in connection with sensitization to the hapten diphenylcyclopropenone (DPC). This sequence originates from a woman in her late teens or twenties with alopecia areata. Some clones in this sample may be carry-over from other donors' samples. The chain joins TRBV29-1 to TRBJ2-2, with a tentative D call TRBD1 (6 bases). In nucleotides, the CDR3 is TGCAGCGTCGGCAGGGGCAGTGACACCGGGGAGCTGTTTTTT. This gives the protein CSVGRGSDTGELFF.